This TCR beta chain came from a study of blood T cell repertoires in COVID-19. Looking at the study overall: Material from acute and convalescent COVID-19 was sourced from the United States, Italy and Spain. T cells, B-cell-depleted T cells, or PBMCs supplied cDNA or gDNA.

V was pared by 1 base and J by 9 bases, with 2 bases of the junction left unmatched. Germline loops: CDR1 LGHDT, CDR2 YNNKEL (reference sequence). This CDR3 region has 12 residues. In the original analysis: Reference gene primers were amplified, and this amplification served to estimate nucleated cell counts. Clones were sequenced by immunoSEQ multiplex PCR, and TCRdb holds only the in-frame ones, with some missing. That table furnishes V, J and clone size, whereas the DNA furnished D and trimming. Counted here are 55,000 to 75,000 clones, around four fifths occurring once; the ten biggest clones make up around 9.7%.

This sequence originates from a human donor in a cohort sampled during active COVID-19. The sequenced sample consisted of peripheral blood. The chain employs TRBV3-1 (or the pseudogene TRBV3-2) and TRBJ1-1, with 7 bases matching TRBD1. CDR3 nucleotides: TGTGCCAGCAGCCAAGTTAGGGGGCAAGCTTTCTTT. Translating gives CASSQVRGQAFF.